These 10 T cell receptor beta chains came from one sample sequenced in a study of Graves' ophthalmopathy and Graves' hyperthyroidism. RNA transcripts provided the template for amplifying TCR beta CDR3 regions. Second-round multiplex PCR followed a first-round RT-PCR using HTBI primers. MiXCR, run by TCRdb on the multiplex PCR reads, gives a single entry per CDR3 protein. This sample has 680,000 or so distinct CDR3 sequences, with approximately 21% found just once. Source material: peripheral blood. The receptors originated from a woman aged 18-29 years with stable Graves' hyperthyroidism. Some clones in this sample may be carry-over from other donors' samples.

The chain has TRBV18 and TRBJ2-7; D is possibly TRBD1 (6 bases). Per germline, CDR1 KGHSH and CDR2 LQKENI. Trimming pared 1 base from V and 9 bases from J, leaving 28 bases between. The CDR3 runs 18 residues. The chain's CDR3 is CASSPRPPQGFDFSMQYF. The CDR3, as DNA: TGTGCCAGCTCACCACGACCCCCACAGGGTTTTGATTTCTCTATGCAGTACTTC.

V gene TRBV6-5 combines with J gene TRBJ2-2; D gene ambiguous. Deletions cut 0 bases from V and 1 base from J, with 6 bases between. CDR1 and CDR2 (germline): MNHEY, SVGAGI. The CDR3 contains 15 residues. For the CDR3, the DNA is TGTGCCAGCAGTTACTCGAGCAGGAACACCGGGGAGCTGTTTTTT. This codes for CASSYSSRNTGELFF.

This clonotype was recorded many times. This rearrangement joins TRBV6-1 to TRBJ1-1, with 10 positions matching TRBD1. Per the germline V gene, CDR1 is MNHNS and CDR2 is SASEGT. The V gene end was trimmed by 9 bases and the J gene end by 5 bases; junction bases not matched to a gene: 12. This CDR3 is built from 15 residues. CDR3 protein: CASYYTGTGVTEAFF. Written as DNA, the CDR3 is TGTGCCAGTTATTACACCGGGACAGGGGTAACTGAAGCTTTCTTT.

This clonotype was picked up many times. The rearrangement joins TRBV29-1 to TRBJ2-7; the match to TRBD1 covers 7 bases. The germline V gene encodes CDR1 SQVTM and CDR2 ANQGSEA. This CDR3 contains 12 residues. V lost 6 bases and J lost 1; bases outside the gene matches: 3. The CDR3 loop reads CSVRDSSYEQYF. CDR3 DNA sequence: TGCAGCGTCAGGGACAGTTCCTACGAGCAGTACTTC.

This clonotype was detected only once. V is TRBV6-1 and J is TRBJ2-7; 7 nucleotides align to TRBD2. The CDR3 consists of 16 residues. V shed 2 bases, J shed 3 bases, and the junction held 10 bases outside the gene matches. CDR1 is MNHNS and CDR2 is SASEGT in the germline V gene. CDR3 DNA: TGTGCCAGCAGTGAATGGGCCGGGGGGATAGGCTACGAGCAGTACTTC. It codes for CASSEWAGGIGYEQYF.

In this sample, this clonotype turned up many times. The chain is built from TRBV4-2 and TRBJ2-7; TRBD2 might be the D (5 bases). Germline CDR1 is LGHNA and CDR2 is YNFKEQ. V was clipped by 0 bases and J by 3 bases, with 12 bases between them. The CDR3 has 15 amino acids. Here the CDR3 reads CASSQEPDYYYEQYF. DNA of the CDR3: TGTGCCAGCAGCCAAGAACCCGACTATTACTACGAGCAGTACTTC.

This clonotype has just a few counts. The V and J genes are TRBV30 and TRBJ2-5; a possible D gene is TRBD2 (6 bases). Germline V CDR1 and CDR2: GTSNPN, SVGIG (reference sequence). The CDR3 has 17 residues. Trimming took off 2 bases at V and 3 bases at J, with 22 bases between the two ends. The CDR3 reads CAWSPIINFGGEETQYF. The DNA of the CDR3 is TGTGCCTGGAGTCCCATTATCAATTTCGGGGGAGAAGAGACCCAGTACTTC.

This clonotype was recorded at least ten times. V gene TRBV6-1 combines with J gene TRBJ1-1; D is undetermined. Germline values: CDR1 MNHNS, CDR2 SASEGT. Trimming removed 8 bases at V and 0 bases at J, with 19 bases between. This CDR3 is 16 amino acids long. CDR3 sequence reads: CASVSGVSSLNTEAFF. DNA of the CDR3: TGTGCCAGCGTAAGTGGTGTGTCCTCCCTGAACACTGAAGCTTTCTTT.

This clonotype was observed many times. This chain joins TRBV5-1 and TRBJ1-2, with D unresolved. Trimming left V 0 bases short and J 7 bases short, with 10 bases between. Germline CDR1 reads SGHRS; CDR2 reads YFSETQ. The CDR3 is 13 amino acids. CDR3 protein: CASSLDDAGGYTF. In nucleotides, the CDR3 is TGCGCCAGCAGCTTGGACGATGCAGGTGGCTACACCTTC.

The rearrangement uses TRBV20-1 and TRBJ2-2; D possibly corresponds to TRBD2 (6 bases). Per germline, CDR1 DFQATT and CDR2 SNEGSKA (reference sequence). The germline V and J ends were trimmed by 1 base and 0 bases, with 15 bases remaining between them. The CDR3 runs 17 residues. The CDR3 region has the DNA TGCAGTGCTAGAGGTAGAGGTTTAGCGGCGAACACCGGGGAGCTGTTTTTT. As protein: CSARGRGLAANTGELFF.